The rows below give T cell receptor beta chains drawn from one sample of a study of blood T cell repertoires in COVID-19. Profiling relied on immunoSEQ multiplex PCR, and the TCRdb table lists in-frame clones only, not all of them. The repertoire includes about 110,000 clones, 70% to 85% of them detected once, and 0.65% to 0.95% sits in the top ten. The sample consisted of peripheral blood. The receptor source for this set is a human donor with acute or convalescent COVID-19. The donor label of this sample is uncertain. The CDR3 runs from the conserved cysteine through the conserved F or W. Fields, in order: V gene, D gene, J gene, clone size, CDR3 protein, CDR3 DNA. A D gene is named only where the DNA matches it firmly. Rows give clone size only sometimes, using once, few, many, or a class for an expanded clone.

>TRBV15|NA|TRBJ1-5|NA
CATSLGPQPQHF
TGTGCCACCAGCTTGGGCCCGCAGCCCCAGCATTTT
>TRBV7-2|TRBD2|TRBJ2-7|NA
CASSSGLAGNYEQYF
TGTGCCAGCAGCTCCGGACTAGCGGGGAACTACGAGCAGTACTTC
>TRBV20-1|NA|TRBJ2-5|NA
CSANHLKTQYF
TGCAGTGCTAACCACTTAAAGACCCAGTACTTC
>TRBV7-9|TRBD1|TRBJ1-2|NA
CASSLPRQGIYDYGYTF
TGTGCCAGCAGCTTACCCAGACAGGGGATATATGACTATGGCTACACCTTC
>TRBV2|NA|TRBJ2-1|NA
CASSEAHTYNEQFF
TGTGCCAGCAGTGAAGCTCACACCTACAATGAGCAGTTCTTC
>TRBV28|TRBD2|TRBJ2-1|NA
CASAGLAGINEQFF
TGTGCCAGCGCTGGACTAGCGGGGATCAATGAGCAGTTCTTC
>TRBV27|NA|TRBJ1-2|NA
CASSPQGWNNYGYTF
TGTGCCAGCAGTCCACAGGGATGGAACAACTATGGCTACACCTTC
>TRBV21-1|NA|TRBJ1-6|few
CASSKGCRVGWDRIIPNYNSPLHF
TGTGCCAGCAGCAAAGGGTGCAGAGTCGGGTGGGACAGAATAATTCCGAATTATAATTCACCCCTCCACTTT
>TRBV9|TRBD1|TRBJ1-2|NA
CASSPRAGQGNSYGYTF
TGTGCCAGCAGCCCAAGAGCGGGACAGGGAAACTCTTATGGCTACACCTTC
>TRBV19|TRBD2|TRBJ2-1|NA
CASSPPSGGGYNEQFF
TGTGCCAGTAGTCCCCCTAGCGGGGGGGGGTACAATGAGCAGTTCTTC
>TRBV29-1|TRBD2|TRBJ2-1|NA
CSVVVSGGVNEQFF
TGCAGCGTTGTAGTTAGCGGGGGAGTAAATGAGCAGTTCTTC
>TRBV24-1|TRBD1|TRBJ2-1|NA
CATSESGTGGDEQFF
TGTGCCACCAGTGAGTCCGGGACAGGGGGCGATGAGCAGTTCTTC
>TRBV6-5|TRBD2|TRBJ2-1|NA
CASSYLAGSYNEQFF
TGTGCCAGCAGTTACTTAGCGGGCTCCTACAATGAGCAGTTCTTC
>TRBV5-1|TRBD1|TRBJ2-1|NA
CASSLVQGAQGNEQFF
TGCGCCAGCAGCTTGGTTCAGGGGGCGCAGGGCAATGAGCAGTTCTTC
>TRBV7-7|NA|TRBJ1-5|NA
CASSRRTVRNQPQHF
TGTGCCAGCAGCCGACGGACAGTTCGCAATCAGCCCCAGCATTTT
>TRBV5-1|TRBD1|TRBJ2-5|many
CASSSLTGGRETQYF
TGCGCCAGCAGCTCTCTGACAGGGGGCAGGGAGACCCAGTACTTC
>TRBV2|TRBD2|TRBJ2-3|NA
CASGPAGRWTDTQYF
TGTGCCAGCGGCCCAGCGGGGCGGTGGACAGATACGCAGTATTTT
>TRBV7-3|NA|TRBJ2-3|NA
CASSRQVSTDTQYF
TGTGCCAGCAGCAGACAAGTTAGCACAGATACGCAGTATTTT
>TRBV5-4|NA|TRBJ1-3|NA
CASSNLKGNTIYF
TGTGCCAGCAGCAACCTTAAGGGGAACACCATATATTTT
>TRBV27|NA|TRBJ1-3|NA
CASRRTGVSGNTIYF
TGTGCCAGCAGAAGAACAGGAGTCTCTGGAAACACCATATATTTT
>TRBV7-2|NA|TRBJ1-4|NA
CASSLSYYTTNEKLFF
TGTGCCAGCAGCTTATCCTACTATACAACTAATGAAAAACTGTTTTTT
>TRBV6-1|TRBD2|TRBJ2-1|few
CASSVGSGGSYNEQFF
TGTGCCAGCAGTGTTGGTAGCGGGGGCTCCTACAATGAGCAGTTCTTC
>TRBV7-8|TRBD2|TRBJ2-3|NA
CASSLASGGWSTDTQYF
TGTGCCAGCAGCTTAGCTAGCGGGGGATGGAGCACAGATACGCAGTATTTT
>TRBV6-5|NA|TRBJ1-1|NA
CASYLRGPNTEAFF
TGTGCCAGCTACCTTAGGGGCCCGAACACTGAAGCTTTCTTT
>TRBV7-2|NA|TRBJ1-6|NA
CASSSQPSGSYNSPLHF
TGTGCCAGCAGCTCGCAACCCTCAGGGTCCTATAATTCACCCCTCCACTTT
>TRBV19|NA|TRBJ2-1|NA
CASRNGGTNEQFF
TGTGCCAGTAGGAACGGGGGGACAAATGAGCAGTTCTTC
>TRBV7-2|NA|TRBJ1-6|NA
CASSLVASYNSPLHF
TGTGCCAGCAGCTTAGTGGCCAGTTATAATTCACCCCTCCACTTT
>TRBV10-2|TRBD1|TRBJ1-2|NA
CASSEQFAGGGSSYTF
TGCGCCAGCAGTGAGCAGTTCGCAGGGGGCGGGTCGAGCTACACCTTC
>TRBV7-3|NA|TRBJ2-3|once
CASSTQGPGGTDTQYF
TGTGCCAGCAGCACCCAGGGGCCGGGTGGCACAGATACGCAGTATTTT
>TRBV7-9|NA|TRBJ1-4|NA
CASSAGLEDEKLFF
TGTGCCAGCAGCGCAGGGCTCGAAGATGAAAAACTGTTTTTT
>TRBV30|NA|TRBJ2-3|once
CAWSRGGSTDTQYF
TGTGCCTGGAGTAGGGGGGGGAGCACAGATACGCAGTATTTT
>TRBV28|TRBD1|TRBJ2-1|NA
CASRRRGDRGNEQFF
TGTGCCAGCAGACGTCGAGGGGACAGGGGCAATGAGCAGTTCTTC
>TRBV4-1|TRBD1|TRBJ2-3|few
CASSLLPTGQGGDTQYF
TGCGCCAGCAGCCTACTGCCCACGGGACAGGGGGGAGATACGCAGTATTTT
>TRBV6-5|TRBD1|TRBJ1-2|NA
CASRRTGMRNYGYTF
TGTGCCAGCAGACGGACAGGGATGAGAAACTATGGCTACACCTTC
>TRBV28|TRBD1|TRBJ1-6|NA
CASSLRTGTRSPLHF
TGTGCCAGCAGCCTTCGGACAGGGACGCGTTCACCCCTCCACTTT
>TRBV11-2|NA|TRBJ2-7|NA
CASSLEGWATGSHEQYF
TGTGCCAGCAGCTTAGAAGGTTGGGCTACAGGGTCCCACGAGCAGTACTTC
>TRBV27|TRBD1|TRBJ2-5|NA
CASSPGTGLSTQYF
TGTGCCAGCAGTCCGGGGACAGGTCTTTCGACCCAGTACTTC
>TRBV19|TRBD1|TRBJ1-2|NA
CASSRQGAYYGYTF
TGTGCCAGTAGCAGGCAGGGGGCTTACTATGGCTACACCTTC
>TRBV2|NA|TRBJ1-2|NA
CASSSGGYGYTF
TGTGCCAGCAGCTCCGGGGGCTATGGCTACACCTTC
>TRBV5-5|NA|TRBJ1-4|NA
CASSPYSTTNEKLFF
TGTGCCAGCAGCCCTTACTCAACAACTAATGAAAAACTGTTTTTT
>TRBV2|TRBD1|TRBJ2-2|few
CASSVGGRSGELFF
TGTGCCAGCAGTGTAGGGGGCCGAAGCGGGGAGCTGTTTTTT
>TRBV7-9|NA|TRBJ2-7|few
CASSFGFEQYF
TGTGCCAGCAGCTTCGGGTTCGAGCAGTACTTC
>TRBV30|TRBD1|TRBJ2-3|few
CAWGEFTGGLLHSTDTQYF
TGTGCCTGGGGGGAGTTCACAGGGGGCCTGCTTCATAGCACAGATACGCAGTATTTT
>TRBV7-9|TRBD1|TRBJ1-2|NA
CASSHQDRATDGYTF
TGTGCCAGCAGCCACCAAGACAGGGCGACTGATGGCTACACCTTC
>TRBV4-1|NA|TRBJ1-5|NA
CASSQDRSNQPQHF
TGCGCCAGCAGCCAAGATCGGTCGAATCAGCCCCAGCATTTT